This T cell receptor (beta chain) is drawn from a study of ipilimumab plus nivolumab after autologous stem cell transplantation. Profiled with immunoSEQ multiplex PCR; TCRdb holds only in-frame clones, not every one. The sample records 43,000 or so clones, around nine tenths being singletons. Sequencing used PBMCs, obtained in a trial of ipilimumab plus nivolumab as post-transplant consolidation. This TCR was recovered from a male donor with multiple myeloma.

The CDR3 DNA sequence: TGTGCCAGCAGTGGAAAGACAGGGGCTACCTCCTACGAGCAGTACTTC. Amino acids: CASSGKTGATSYEQYF. V usage is TRBV25-1 and J usage is TRBJ2-7; 8 bases fit TRBD1. Germline V lookup: CDR1 MGHDK, CDR2 SYGVNS. The CDR3 is 16 amino acids. With V trimmed by 4 bases and J by 0 bases, 8 bases remained unmatched.